What follows are 19 T cell receptor beta chains derived from one specimen sequenced in a study of cytomegalovirus exposure and HLA in healthy donors. Use of 60 Vbeta and 13 Jbeta primers characterized the PCR. Clones were read by immunoSEQ multiplex PCR, and TCRdb kept only the in-frame ones, dropping some. Of 150,000 to 200,000 clones in the sample, about 77% are singletons; the top ten hold approximately 2.9%. The sequenced sample was PBMCs. The receptors originated from a female donor in good health and CMV-seronegative.

The chain recombines TRBV11-3 with TRBJ2-7; D gene unclear. V was cut by 1 base and J by 5 bases, with 6 bases left in between. From germline, CDR1 is SGHNT and CDR2 YENEEA. The CDR3 is 12 residues long. The CDR3 nucleotides are TGTGCCAGCAGCTTAGTTCAGGACGAGCAGTACTTC. It specifies CASSLVQDEQYF.

The chain links TRBV28 to TRBJ2-4, with TRBD1 matching 7 bases. CDR3 length: 17 amino acids. V was clipped by 5 bases and J by 0 bases; unmatched bases: 10. Per the germline V gene, CDR1 is MDHEN and CDR2 is SYDVKM. The DNA for the CDR3 is TGTGCCAGCAGTCCTTGGGACAGCAAATTAGCCAAAAACATTCAGTACTTC. Translated: CASSPWDSKLAKNIQYF. The variable domain in full, completed from reference TRBV28 and TRBJ2-4, reads DVKVTQSSRYLVKRTGEKVFLECVQDMDHENMFWYRQDPGLGLRLIYFSYDVKMKEKGDIPEGYSVSREKKERFSLILESASTNQTSMYLCASSPWDSKLAKNIQYFGAGTRLSVL.

The chain couples TRBV27 to TRBJ1-1; tentatively, D is TRBD1 (6 bases). V was cut by 5 bases and J by 0 bases, with 10 bases left in between. The germline gives CDR1 MNHEY, CDR2 SMNVEV (reference sequence). CDR3 length equals 14 residues. The CDR3 nucleotides read TGTGCCAGCAGTATCAGGGGAGTGAACACTGAAGCTTTCTTT. It yields the protein CASSIRGVNTEAFF.

This clone showed up just a few times. This chain joins TRBV7-2 and TRBJ2-3, with 13 bases matching TRBD2. Germline CDR1 and CDR2: SGHTA and FQGNSA. The CDR3 has 16 amino acids. V dropped 5 bases and J dropped 5; count of bases not matched to a gene: 7. CDR3 DNA sequence: TGTGCCAGCAGCACCGGACTAGCGGGAGAGGTAGATACGCAGTATTTT. Residues: CASSTGLAGEVDTQYF.

This chain joins TRBV11-2 and TRBJ2-6, with TRBD1 matching 9 bases. Germline loops: CDR1 SGHAT, CDR2 FQNNGV. The CDR3 extends over 17 amino acids. Germline trimming cut 4 bases from V and 0 bases from J; bases unmatched to any gene: 4. The CDR3 spells CASSSGQGSSGANVLTF. In DNA form, the CDR3 reads TGTGCCAGCAGCTCGGGACAGGGAAGCTCTGGGGCCAACGTCCTGACTTTC.

The chain carries TRBV19 and TRBJ2-1; 13 nucleotides align to TRBD2. Trimming at V came to 10 bases and at J to 5 bases, leaving 14 bases not matched to a gene. Germline CDR1 is LNHDA and CDR2 is SQIVND (reference sequence). This CDR3 is 17 amino acids long. CDR3 sequence (DNA): TGTGCCACCAAACTAGCGGGAGGGCCCGGGAGAAACAATGAGCAGTTCTTC. Amino acids: CATKLAGGPGRNNEQFF.

V gene TRBV7-8 combines with J gene TRBJ2-6; weak D call: TRBD1 (6 bases). V was pared by 5 bases and J by 4 bases, with 18 bases between. Germline CDR1 is SGHVS and CDR2 is FQNEAQ. The CDR3 runs to 17 residues. The CDR3 nucleotides are TGTGCCAGCAGCCTCCGGGACATGTTCTCCGGGGCCAACGTCCTGACTTTC. It is translated as CASSLRDMFSGANVLTF.

This chain connects TRBV4-2 to TRBJ2-7; 7 nucleotides agree with TRBD1. This CDR3 contains 14 residues. Losses at the gene ends were 1 base for V and 3 bases for J; bases not matched to a gene: 3. CDR1 and CDR2 from the germline V gene are LGHNA and YNFKEQ. DNA of the CDR3: TGTGCCAGCAGCCAAGGTGACAGGGACTACGAGCAGTACTTC. Translation: CASSQGDRDYEQYF.

The rearrangement links TRBV13 to TRBJ2-1; D perhaps matches TRBD1 (5 bases). Germline loops: CDR1 PRHDT, CDR2 FYEKMQ (reference sequence). V lost 1 base and J lost 12, with 22 bases in between. CDR3 length: 16 residues. The CDR3 nucleotides are TGTGCCAGCAGCTTAGCTCCAGGGATAGGGTCCCCCGGGCAGTTCTTC. The encoded protein is CASSLAPGIGSPGQFF.

This chain joins TRBV7-2 and TRBJ1-3; TRBD1 aligns across 7 bases. The germline gives CDR1 SGHTA, CDR2 FQGNSA. V shed 5 bases, J shed 0 bases, and the junction held 4 bases outside the gene matches. CDR3 length equals 15 residues. Here the CDR3 reads CASSQGTVSGNTIYF. The CDR3 bases are TGTGCCAGCAGCCAGGGGACAGTCTCTGGAAACACCATATATTTT. The entire variable domain, with the rest obtained from reference TRBV7-2 and TRBJ1-3, is as follows: GAGVSQSPSNKVTEKGKDVELRCDPISGHTALYWYRQSLGQGLEFLIYFQGNSAPDKSGLPSDRFSAERTGGSVSTLTIQRTQQEDSAVYLCASSQGTVSGNTIYFGEGSWLTVV.

The rearrangement links TRBV27 to TRBJ2-7; 10 bases agree with TRBD2. There are 16 residues in the CDR3. V shed 6 bases, J shed 3 bases, and the junction held 11 bases outside the gene matches. CDR1 MNHEY and CDR2 SMNVEV come from the germline V gene (reference sequence). CDR3 loop: CASSRYLAGDIYEQYF. CDR3 DNA sequence: TGTGCCAGCAGCCGCTACCTAGCGGGGGATATCTACGAGCAGTACTTC.

The CDR3: CASSLYYRERTMGYTF. The CDR3 coding sequence is TGTGCCAGCAGTTTATATTACCGGGAAAGAACTATGGGCTACACCTTC. This chain uses TRBV27 with TRBJ1-2; D unclear. This CDR3 region has 16 residues. V lost 1 base to trimming and J lost 8 bases, with 20 bases between them. Germline V gives CDR1 MNHEY, CDR2 SMNVEV (reference sequence).

The V gene is TRBV5-4, the J gene TRBJ2-2, with 11 bases matching TRBD2. The ends lost 2 bases at V and 5 bases at J; junction bases unmatched: 2. CDR1 is SGHNT and CDR2 is YYREEE in the germline V gene (reference sequence). The CDR3 loop spans 15 amino acids. CDR3: CASSFLAGGTGELFF. Here the CDR3 DNA reads TGTGCCAGCAGCTTTCTAGCGGGAGGAACCGGGGAGCTGTTTTTT.

The rearrangement uses TRBV28 and TRBJ1-1; D gene unclear. The CDR3 is 13 amino acids. The ends were cut back, 4 bases at V and 0 bases at J, with 6 bases in the middle. Germline CDR1 reads MDHEN; CDR2 reads SYDVKM. The CDR3 DNA sequence: TGTGCCAGCAGTTCTCCTGTGAACACTGAAGCTTTCTTT. This sequence encodes CASSSPVNTEAFF.

The CDR3 DNA reads as TGTGCCAGTGCCTGGTCGGCAGATACGCAGTATTTT. It is translated as CASAWSADTQYF. V gene TRBV19 combines with J gene TRBJ2-3; D gene ambiguous. The CDR3 is 12 residues long. V was pared by 8 bases and J by 4 bases, with 10 bases between. Germline CDR1 and CDR2: LNHDA and SQIVND (reference sequence). Full variable domain (rest looked up from reference TRBV19 and TRBJ2-3): DGGITQSPKYLFRKEGQNVTLSCEQNLNHDAMYWYRQDPGQGLRLIYYSQIVNDFQKGDIAEGYSVSREKKESFPLTVTSAQKNPTAFYLCASAWSADTQYFGPGTRLTVL.

The chain's CDR3 is CASSLGGTSNEQFF. The CDR3 DNA reads as TGTGCCAGCAGCTTAGGGGGGACTAGCAATGAGCAGTTCTTC. The chain carries TRBV7-9 and TRBJ2-1; 8 bases fit TRBD2. Germline CDR1 and CDR2: SEHNR and FQNEAQ (reference sequence). V lost 1 base, J lost 6 bases, and 2 bases stayed unmatched. This CDR3 has 14 residues.

A few counts support this clone. The chain links TRBV6-5 to TRBJ2-7; 10 positions agree with TRBD2. The junction had 3 bases not matched to a gene; V was cut back by 6 bases and J by 1 base. CDR1 MNHEY and CDR2 SVGAGI come from the germline V gene. The CDR3 has 14 amino acids. This CDR3 reads CASRSSGSSYEQYF. The CDR3 coding sequence is TGTGCCAGCAGATCTAGCGGGAGTTCCTACGAGCAGTACTTC.

This chain uses TRBV6-6 with TRBJ2-3, with 8 bases identical to TRBD2. This CDR3 spans 14 amino acids. In germline, CDR1 is MNHNY, CDR2 SVGAGI (reference sequence). The V segment lost 7 bases and the J segment 2 bases; nucleotides outside the gene matches: 5. The DNA of the CDR3 is TGTGCCAGCACTCCCGGGGGGGCCACAGATACGCAGTATTTT. Its protein product is CASTPGGATDTQYF.

The chain carries TRBV30 and TRBJ2-1; the D gene is possibly TRBD2 (6 bases). Germline CDR1 reads GTSNPN; CDR2 reads SVGIG (reference sequence). The CDR3 runs to 17 residues. V shed 3 bases and J shed 0 bases, with 18 bases lying between them. The CDR3 bases are TGTGCCTGGAGCGACGGGGGTAGCGCTAGCTCCTACAATGAGCAGTTCTTC. Translating gives CAWSDGGSASSYNEQFF.